This T cell receptor beta chain comes out of a study of T-cell memory formation after mild COVID-19. Germline loops: CDR1 LNHDA, CDR2 SQIVND (reference sequence). V lost 5 bases and J 11 bases, leaving 15 bases between the germline ends. The CDR3 spans 12 residues. This clonotype was detected only a few times. What it recognizes is unknown. Constant-segment-primed 5'RACE gave TCR alpha and TCR beta cDNA libraries with sample barcodes and UMIs. MiXCR, applied by TCRdb to the 5' RACE reads, yields one record per CDR3 protein. The data contain 200,000 to 250,000 distinct CDR3 sequences, about 11% of them singletons. The study's findings and limits: Clones contracting day 15 to 85 were balanced CD4/CD8; later expanders leaned CD4+.

The receptor was isolated from a young man who had mild COVID-19 (a few samples of this study predate the infection). Cell type and time point are not known. Sequenced input: PBMCs or a T cell subset sorted from them (not recorded which). V gene TRBV19 combines with J gene TRBJ1-1, with D uncertain. The CDR3 loop is CASSPARSEAFF. CDR3 DNA: TGTGCCAGTAGTCCCGCTCGGAGCGAGGCTTTCTTT. Full variable domain (remainder filled in from reference TRBV19 and TRBJ1-1): DGGITQSPKYLFRKEGQNVTLSCEQNLNHDAMYWYRQDPGQGLRLIYYSQIVNDFQKGDIAEGYSVSREKKESFPLTVTSAQKNPTAFYLCASSPARSEAFFGQGTRLTVV.